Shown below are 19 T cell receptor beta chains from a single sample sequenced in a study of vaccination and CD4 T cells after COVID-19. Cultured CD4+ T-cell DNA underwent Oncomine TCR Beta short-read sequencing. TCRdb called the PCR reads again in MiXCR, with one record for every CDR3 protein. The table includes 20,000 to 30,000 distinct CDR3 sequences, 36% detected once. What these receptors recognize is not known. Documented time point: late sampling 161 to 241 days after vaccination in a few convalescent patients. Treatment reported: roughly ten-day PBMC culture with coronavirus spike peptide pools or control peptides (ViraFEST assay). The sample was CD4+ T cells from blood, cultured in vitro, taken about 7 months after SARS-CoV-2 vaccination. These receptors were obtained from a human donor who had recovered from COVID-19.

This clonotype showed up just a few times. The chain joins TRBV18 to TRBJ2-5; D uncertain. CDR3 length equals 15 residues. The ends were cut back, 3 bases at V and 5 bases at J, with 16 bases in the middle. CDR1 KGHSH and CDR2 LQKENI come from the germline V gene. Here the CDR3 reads CASSPSRDMAETQYF. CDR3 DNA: TGTGCCAGCTCACCCTCACGCGACATGGCCGAGACCCAGTACTTC.

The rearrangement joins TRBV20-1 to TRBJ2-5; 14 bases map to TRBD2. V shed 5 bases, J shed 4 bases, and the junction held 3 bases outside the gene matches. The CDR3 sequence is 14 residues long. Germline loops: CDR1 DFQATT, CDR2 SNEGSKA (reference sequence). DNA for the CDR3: TGCAGTGCTCCGGGACTAGCGGGAGCAGAGACCCAGTACTTC. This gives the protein CSAPGLAGAETQYF.

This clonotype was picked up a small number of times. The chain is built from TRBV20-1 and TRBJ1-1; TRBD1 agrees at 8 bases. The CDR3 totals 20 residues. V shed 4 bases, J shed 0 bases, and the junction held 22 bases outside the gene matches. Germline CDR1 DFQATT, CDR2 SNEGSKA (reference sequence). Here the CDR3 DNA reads TGCAGTGCTACTACACTTGGAAGAACAGGGGGTGATTTGATGAACACTGAAGCTTTCTTT. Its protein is CSATTLGRTGGDLMNTEAFF.

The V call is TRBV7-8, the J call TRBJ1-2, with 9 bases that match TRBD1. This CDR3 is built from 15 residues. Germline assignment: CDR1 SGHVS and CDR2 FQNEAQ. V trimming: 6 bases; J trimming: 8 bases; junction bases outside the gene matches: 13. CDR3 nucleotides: TGTGCCAGCAGTAACGGACAGGGGAGAGGGAAAGGCTACACCTTC. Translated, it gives CASSNGQGRGKGYTF.

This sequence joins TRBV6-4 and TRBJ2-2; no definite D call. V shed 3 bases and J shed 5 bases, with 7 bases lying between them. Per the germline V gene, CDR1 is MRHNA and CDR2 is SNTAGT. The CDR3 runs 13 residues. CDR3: CASSESVTGELFF. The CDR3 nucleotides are TGTGCCAGCAGTGAATCCGTTACCGGGGAGCTGTTTTTT.

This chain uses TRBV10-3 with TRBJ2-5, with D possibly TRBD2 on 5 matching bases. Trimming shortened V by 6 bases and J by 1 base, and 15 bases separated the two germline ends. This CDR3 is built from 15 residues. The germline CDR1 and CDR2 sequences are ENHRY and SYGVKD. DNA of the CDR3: TGTGCCATCAGCGCATCTGTAGGAGGCCAAGAGACCCAGTACTTC. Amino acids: CAISASVGGQETQYF.

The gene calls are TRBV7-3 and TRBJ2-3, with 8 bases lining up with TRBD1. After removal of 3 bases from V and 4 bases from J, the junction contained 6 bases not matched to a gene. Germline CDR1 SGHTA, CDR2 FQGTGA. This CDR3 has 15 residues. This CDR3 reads CASSFGTGYSDTQYF. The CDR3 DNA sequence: TGTGCCAGCAGCTTCGGGACAGGCTACTCAGATACGCAGTATTTT.

CDR3 sequence: CATSDPDRGETQYF. CDR3 coding DNA: TGTGCCACCAGTGATCCGGACAGGGGGGAGACCCAGTACTTC. The chain employs TRBV24-1 and TRBJ2-5, with TRBD1 identical over 10 bases. J lost 5 bases, V lost 3 bases, and 2 bases had no gene match. There are 14 residues in the CDR3. Germline assignment: CDR1 KGHDR and CDR2 SFDVKD.

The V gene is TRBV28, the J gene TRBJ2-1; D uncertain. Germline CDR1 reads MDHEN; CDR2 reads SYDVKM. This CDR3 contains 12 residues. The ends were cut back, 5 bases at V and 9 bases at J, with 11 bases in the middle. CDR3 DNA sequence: TGTGCCAGCAGTACTGGGATTAGTGAGCAGTTCTTC. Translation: CASSTGISEQFF.

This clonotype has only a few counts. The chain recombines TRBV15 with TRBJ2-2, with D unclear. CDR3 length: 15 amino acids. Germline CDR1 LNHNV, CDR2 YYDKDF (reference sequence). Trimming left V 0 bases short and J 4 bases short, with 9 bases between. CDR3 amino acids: CATSRDDKFTGELFF. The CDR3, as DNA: TGTGCCACCAGCAGAGATGACAAGTTCACCGGGGAGCTGTTTTTT.

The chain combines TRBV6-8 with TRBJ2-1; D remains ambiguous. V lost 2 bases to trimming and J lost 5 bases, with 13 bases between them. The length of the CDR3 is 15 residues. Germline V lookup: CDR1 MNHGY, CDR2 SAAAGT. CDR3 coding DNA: TGTGCCAGCAGTTACCGAGGTCTGGACGACAATGAGCAGTTCTTC. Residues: CASSYRGLDDNEQFF.

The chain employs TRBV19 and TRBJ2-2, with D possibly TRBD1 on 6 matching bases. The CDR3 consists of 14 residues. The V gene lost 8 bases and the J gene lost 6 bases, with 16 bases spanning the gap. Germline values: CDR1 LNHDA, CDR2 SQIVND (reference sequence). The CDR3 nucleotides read TGTGCCAGTTTGGGTTTCAGGGGAGCCGGGGAGCTGTTTTTT. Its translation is CASLGFRGAGELFF.

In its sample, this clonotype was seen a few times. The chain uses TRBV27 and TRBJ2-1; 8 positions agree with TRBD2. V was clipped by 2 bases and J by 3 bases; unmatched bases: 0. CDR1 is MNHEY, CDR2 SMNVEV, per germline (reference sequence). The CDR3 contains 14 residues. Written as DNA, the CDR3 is TGTGCCAGCAGTTTAACTAGCGGCTACAATGAGCAGTTCTTC. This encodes CASSLTSGYNEQFF.

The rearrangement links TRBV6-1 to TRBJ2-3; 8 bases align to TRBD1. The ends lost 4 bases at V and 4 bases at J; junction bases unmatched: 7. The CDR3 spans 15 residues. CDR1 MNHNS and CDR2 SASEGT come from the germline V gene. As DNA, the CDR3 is TGTGCCAGCAGTGCCCTCGAGACAGGGGCAGATACGCAGTATTTT. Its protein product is CASSALETGADTQYF.

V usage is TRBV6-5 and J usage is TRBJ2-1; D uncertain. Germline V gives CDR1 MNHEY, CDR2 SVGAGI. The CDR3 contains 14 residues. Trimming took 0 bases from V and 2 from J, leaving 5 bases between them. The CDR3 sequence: CASSYSDPYNEQFF. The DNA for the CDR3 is TGTGCCAGCAGTTACTCCGACCCCTACAATGAGCAGTTCTTC.

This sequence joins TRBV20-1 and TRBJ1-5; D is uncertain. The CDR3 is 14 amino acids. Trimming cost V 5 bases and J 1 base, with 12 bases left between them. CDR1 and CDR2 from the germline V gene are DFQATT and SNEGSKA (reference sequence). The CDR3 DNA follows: TGCAGTGCTCACCGGCCGGAGAGCAATCAGCCCCAGCATTTT. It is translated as CSAHRPESNQPQHF.

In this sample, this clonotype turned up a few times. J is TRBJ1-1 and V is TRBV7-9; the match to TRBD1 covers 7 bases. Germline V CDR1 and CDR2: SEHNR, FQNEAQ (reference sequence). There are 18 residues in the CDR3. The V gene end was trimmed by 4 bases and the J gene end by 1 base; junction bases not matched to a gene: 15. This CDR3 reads CASSSTPGTGDSNTEAFF. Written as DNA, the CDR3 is TGTGCCAGCAGCTCCACCCCGGGTACAGGGGATTCGAACACTGAAGCTTTCTTT.

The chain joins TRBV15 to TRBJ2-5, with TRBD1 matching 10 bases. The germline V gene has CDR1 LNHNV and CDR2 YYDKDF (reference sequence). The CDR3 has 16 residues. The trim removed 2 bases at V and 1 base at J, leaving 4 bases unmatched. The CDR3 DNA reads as TGTGCCACCAGCAGAAGGACAGGGGGACTCCAAGAGACCCAGTACTTC. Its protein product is CATSRRTGGLQETQYF.

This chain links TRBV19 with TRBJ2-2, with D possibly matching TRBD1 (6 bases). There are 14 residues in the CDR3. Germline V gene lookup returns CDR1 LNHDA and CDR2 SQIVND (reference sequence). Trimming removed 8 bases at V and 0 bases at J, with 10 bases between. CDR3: CASSGTPNTGELFF. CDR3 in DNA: TGTGCCAGTTCCGGGACACCGAACACCGGGGAGCTGTTTTTT.